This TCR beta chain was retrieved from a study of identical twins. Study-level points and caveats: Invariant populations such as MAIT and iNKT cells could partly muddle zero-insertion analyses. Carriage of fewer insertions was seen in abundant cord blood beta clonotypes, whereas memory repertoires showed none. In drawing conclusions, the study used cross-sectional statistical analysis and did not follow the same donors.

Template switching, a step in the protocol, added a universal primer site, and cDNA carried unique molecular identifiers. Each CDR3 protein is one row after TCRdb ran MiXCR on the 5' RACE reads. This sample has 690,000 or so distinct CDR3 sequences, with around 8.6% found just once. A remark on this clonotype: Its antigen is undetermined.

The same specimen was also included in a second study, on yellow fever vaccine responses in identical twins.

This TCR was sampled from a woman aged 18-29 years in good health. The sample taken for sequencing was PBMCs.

In DNA, the CDR3 is TGCGCCAGCAGCCAAATAGCGGCTAGCACAGATACGCAGTATTTT. Protein product: CASSQIAASTDTQYF. The V gene is TRBV4-3, the J gene TRBJ2-3; perhaps TRBD2 as D (6 bases). V lost 2 bases and J 0 bases, leaving 9 bases between the germline ends. This CDR3 region has 15 residues. Germline CDR1 is LGHNA and CDR2 is YSLEER.